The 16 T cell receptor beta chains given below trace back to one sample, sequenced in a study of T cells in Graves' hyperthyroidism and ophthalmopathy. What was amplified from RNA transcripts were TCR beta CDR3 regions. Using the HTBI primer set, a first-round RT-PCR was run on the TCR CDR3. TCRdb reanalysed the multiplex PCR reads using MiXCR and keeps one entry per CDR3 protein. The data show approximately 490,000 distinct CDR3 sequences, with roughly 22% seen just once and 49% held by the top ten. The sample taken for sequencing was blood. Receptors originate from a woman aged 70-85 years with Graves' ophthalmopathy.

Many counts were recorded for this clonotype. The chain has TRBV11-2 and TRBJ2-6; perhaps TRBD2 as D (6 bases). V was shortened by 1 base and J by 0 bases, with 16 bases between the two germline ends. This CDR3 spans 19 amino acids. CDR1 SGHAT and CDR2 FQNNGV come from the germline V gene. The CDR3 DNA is TGTGCCAGCAGCTTAGTCTCAGCGGGCTTGGGCTCTGGGGCCAACGTCCTGACTTTC. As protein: CASSLVSAGLGSGANVLTF.

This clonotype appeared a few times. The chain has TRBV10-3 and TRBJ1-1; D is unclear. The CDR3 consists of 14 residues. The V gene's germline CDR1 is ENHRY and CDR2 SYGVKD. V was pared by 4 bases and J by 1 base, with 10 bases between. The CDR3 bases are TGTGCCATCAGTGGTGGGCGAGAGAACACTGAAGCTTTCTTT. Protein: CAISGGRENTEAFF.

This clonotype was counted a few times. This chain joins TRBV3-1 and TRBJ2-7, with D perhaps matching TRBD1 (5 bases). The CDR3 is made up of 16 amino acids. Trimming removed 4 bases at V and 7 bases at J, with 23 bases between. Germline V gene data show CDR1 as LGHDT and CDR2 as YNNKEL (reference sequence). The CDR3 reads CASSPTGPHRKGEQYF. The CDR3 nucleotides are TGTGCCAGCAGCCCAACCGGGCCCCACAGGAAGGGGGAGCAGTACTTC.

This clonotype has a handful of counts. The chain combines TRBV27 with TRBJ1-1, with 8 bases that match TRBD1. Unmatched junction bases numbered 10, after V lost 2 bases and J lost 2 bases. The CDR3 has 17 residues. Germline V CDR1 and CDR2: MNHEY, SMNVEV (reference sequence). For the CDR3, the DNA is TGTGCCAGCAGTTTACTTCCCCAACAGGGGGTCAACACTGAAGCTTTCTTT. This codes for CASSLLPQQGVNTEAFF.

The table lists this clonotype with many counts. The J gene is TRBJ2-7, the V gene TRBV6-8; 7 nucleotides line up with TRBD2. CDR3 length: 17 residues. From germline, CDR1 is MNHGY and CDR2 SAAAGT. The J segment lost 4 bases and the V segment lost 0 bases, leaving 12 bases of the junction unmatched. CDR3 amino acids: CASSYSKDELAVYEQYF. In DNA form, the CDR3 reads TGTGCCAGCAGTTACTCGAAAGACGAGCTAGCGGTATACGAGCAGTACTTC.

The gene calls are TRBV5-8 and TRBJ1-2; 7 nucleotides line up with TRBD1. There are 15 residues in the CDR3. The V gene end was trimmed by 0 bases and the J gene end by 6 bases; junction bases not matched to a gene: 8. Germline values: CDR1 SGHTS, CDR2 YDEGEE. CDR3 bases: TGTGCCAGCAGCTTGGCGGCGCAGGGGGGAGATGGCTACACCTTC. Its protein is CASSLAAQGGDGYTF.

The chain's CDR3 is CASSQPSGAGNYGYTF. The CDR3, as DNA: TGTGCCAGCAGCCAACCCTCTGGAGCAGGGAACTATGGCTACACCTTC. The V call is TRBV4-2, the J call TRBJ1-2; D is perhaps TRBD1 (5 bases). This CDR3 region has 16 residues. Germline assignment: CDR1 LGHNA and CDR2 YNFKEQ. Trimming stripped 2 bases from V and 2 bases from J, with 15 bases between.

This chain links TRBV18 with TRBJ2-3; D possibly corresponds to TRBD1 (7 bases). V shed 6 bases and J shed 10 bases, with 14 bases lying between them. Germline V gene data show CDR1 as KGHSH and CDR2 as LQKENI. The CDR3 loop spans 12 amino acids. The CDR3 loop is CASSSTGEAQYF. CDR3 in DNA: TGTGCCAGCTCGTCTACAGGGGAGGCGCAGTATTTT.

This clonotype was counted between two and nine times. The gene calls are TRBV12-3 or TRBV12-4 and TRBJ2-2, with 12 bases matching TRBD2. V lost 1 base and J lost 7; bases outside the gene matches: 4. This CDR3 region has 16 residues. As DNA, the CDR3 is TGTGCCAGCAGTTTAGACCTAGCGGGAGGGGGCGGGGAGCTGTTTTTT. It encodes CASSLDLAGGGGELFF.

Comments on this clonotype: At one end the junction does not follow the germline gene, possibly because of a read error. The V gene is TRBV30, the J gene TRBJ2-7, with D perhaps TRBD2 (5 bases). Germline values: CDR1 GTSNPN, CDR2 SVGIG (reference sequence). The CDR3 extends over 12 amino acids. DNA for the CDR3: TGTGCATGGAGTCTACGGGGCTACGAGCAGTACTTC. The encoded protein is CAWSLRGYEQYF.

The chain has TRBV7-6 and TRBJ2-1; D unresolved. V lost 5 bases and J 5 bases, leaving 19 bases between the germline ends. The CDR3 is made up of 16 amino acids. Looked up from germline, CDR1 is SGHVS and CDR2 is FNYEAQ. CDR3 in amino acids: CASSVYQVLNNNEQFF. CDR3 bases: TGTGCCAGCAGCGTTTATCAGGTTCTAAACAACAATGAGCAGTTCTTC.

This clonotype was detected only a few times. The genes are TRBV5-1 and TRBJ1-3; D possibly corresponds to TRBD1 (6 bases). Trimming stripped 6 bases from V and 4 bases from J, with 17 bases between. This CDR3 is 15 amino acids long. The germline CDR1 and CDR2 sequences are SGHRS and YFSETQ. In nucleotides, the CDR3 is TGCGCCAGCACTCTCGATGGGGGCGCGGGAAACACCATATATTTT. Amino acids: CASTLDGGAGNTIYF.

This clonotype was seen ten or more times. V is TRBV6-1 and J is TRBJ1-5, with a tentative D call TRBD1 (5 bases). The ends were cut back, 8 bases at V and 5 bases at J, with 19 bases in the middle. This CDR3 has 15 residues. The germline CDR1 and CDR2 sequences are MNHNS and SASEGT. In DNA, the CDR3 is TGTGCCAGCTGGGACCCTCACATCCTCTATCAGCCCCAGCATTTT. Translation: CASWDPHILYQPQHF.

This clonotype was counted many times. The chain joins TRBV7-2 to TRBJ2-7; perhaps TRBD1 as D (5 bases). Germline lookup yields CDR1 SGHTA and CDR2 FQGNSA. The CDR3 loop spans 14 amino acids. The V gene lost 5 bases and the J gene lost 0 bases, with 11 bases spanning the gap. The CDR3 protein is CASSRQGASYEQYF. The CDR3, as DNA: TGTGCCAGCAGCCGTCAAGGGGCCTCCTACGAGCAGTACTTC.

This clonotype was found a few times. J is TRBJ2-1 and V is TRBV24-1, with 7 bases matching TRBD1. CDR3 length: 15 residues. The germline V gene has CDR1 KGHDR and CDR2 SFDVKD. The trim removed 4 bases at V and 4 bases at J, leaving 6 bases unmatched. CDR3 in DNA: TGTGCCACCAGTGACGCAAGGGGGCCATACAATGAGCAGTTCTTC. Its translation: CATSDARGPYNEQFF.

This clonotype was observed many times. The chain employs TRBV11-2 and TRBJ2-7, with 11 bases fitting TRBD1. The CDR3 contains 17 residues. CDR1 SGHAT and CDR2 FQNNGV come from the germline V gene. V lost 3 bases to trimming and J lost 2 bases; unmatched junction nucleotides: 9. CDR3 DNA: TGTGCCAGCAGCTTCTCCGGGACAGGGGGGTTAACCTACGAGCAGTACTTC. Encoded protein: CASSFSGTGGLTYEQYF.